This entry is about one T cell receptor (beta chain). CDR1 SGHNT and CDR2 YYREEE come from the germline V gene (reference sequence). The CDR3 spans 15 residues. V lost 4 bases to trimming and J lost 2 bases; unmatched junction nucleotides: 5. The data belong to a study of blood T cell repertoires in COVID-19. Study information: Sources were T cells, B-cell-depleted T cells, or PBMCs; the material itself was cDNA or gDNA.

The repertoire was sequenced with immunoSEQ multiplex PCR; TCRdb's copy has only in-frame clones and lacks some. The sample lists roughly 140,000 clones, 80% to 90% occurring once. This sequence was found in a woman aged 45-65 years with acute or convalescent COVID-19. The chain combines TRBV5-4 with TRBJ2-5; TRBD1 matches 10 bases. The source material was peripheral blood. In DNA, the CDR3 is TGTGCCAGCAGCCCCGGGACAGGGGTTCAAGAGACCCAGTACTTC. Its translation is CASSPGTGVQETQYF.